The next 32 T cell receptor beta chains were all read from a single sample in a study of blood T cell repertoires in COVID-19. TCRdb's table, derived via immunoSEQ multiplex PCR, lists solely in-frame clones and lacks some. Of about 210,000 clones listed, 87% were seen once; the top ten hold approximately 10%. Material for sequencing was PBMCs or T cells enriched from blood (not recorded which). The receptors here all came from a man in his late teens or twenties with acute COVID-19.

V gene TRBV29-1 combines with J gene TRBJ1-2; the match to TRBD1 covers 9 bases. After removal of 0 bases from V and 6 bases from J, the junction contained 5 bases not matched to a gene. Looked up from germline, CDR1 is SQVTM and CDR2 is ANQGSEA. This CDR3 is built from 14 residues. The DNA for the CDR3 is TGCAGCGTTGAAGAGACCCGGACAGGGGATGGCTACACCTTC. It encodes CSVEETRTGDGYTF.

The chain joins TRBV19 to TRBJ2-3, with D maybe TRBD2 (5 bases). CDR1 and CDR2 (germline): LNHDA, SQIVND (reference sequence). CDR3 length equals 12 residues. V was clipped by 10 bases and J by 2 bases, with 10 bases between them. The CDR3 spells CATGYNTDTQYF. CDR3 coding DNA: TGTGCCACGGGATACAACACAGATACGCAGTATTTT.

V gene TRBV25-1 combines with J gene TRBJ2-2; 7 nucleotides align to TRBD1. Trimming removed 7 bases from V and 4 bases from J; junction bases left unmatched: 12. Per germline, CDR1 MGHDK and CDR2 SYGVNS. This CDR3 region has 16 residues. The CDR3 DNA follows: TGTGCCAGCAACAACCGGGACAGCGAAGCCACCGGGGAGCTGTTTTTT. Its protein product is CASNNRDSEATGELFF. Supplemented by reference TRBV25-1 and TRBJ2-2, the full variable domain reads EADIYQTPRYLVIGTGKKITLECSQTMGHDKMYWYQQDPGMELHLIHYSYGVNSTEKGDLSSESTVSRIRTEHFPLTLESARPSHTSQYLCASNNRDSEATGELFFGEGSRLTVL.

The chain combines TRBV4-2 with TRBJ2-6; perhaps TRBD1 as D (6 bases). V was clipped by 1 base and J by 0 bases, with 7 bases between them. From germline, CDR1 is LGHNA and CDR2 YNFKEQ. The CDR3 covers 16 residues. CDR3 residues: CASSQARGSGANVLTF. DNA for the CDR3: TGTGCCAGCAGCCAAGCCAGGGGCTCTGGGGCCAACGTCCTGACTTTC.

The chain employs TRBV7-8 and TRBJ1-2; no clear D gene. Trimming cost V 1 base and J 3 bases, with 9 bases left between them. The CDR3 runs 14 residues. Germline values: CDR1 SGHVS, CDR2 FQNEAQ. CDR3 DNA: TGTGCCAGCAGCTTAGGTTTCCAGGACTATGGCTACACCTTC. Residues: CASSLGFQDYGYTF.

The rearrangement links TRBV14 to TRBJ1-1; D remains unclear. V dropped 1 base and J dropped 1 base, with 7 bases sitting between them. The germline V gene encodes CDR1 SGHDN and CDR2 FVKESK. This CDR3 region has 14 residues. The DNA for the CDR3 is TGTGCCAGCAGCCAAGTAATCGGGAACACTGAAGCTTTCTTT. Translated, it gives CASSQVIGNTEAFF.

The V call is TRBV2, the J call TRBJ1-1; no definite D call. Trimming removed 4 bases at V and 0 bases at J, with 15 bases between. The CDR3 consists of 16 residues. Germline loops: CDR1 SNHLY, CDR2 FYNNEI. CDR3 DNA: TGTGCCAGCAGTGCCAAAGGGAGCCTAATGAACACTGAAGCTTTCTTT. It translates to CASSAKGSLMNTEAFF.

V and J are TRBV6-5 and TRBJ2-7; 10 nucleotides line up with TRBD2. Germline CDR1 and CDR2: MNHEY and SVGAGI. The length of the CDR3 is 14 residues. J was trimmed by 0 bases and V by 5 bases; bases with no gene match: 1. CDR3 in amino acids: CASSPSGSSYEQYF. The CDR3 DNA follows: TGTGCCAGCAGTCCTAGCGGGAGCTCCTACGAGCAGTACTTC.

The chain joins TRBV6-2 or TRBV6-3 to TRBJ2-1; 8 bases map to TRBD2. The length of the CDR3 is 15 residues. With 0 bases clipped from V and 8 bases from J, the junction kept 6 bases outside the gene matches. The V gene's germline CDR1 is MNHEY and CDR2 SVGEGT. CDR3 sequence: CASSYSIGGADEQFF. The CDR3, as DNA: TGTGCCAGCAGTTACTCGATCGGGGGGGCTGATGAGCAGTTCTTC.

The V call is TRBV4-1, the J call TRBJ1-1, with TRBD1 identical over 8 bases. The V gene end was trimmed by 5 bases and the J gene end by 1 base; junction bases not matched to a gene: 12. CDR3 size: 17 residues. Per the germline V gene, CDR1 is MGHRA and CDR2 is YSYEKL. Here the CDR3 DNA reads TGCGCCAGCAGCGAACAGACAGGGGCGGCGACGAACACTGAAGCTTTCTTT. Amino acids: CASSEQTGAATNTEAFF.

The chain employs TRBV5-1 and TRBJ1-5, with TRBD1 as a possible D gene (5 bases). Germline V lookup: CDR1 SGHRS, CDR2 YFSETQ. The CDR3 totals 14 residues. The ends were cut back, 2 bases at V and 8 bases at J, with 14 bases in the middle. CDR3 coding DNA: TGCGCCAGCAGCTTTTCAGGGATGGAGAAGCCCCAGCATTTT. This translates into CASSFSGMEKPQHF.

This CDR3 is CASSLDIIWTGNYGYTF. In DNA form, the CDR3 reads TGTGCCAGCAGCTTAGATATCATTTGGACAGGGAACTATGGCTACACCTTC. The chain couples TRBV11-2 to TRBJ1-2; 8 bases line up with TRBD1. Germline CDR1 SGHAT, CDR2 FQNNGV. Trimming took 0 bases from V and 2 from J; bases not matched to a gene: 8. The CDR3 covers 17 residues. Supplemented by reference TRBV11-2 and TRBJ1-2, the full variable domain reads EAGVAQSPRYKIIEKRQSVAFWCNPISGHATLYWYQQILGQGPKLLIQFQNNGVVDDSQLPKDRFSAERLKGVDSTLKIQPAKLEDSAVYLCASSLDIIWTGNYGYTFGSGTRLTVV.

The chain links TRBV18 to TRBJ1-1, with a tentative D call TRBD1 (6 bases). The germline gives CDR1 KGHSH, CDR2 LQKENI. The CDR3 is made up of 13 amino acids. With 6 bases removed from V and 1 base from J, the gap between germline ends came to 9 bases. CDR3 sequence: CASSYRENTEAFF. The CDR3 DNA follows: TGTGCCAGCTCGTACAGGGAGAACACTGAAGCTTTCTTT.

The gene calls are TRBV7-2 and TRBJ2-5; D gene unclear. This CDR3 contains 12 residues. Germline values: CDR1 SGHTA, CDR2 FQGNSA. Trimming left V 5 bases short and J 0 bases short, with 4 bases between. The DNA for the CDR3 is TGTGCCAGCAGCAACTACCAAGAGACCCAGTACTTC. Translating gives CASSNYQETQYF.

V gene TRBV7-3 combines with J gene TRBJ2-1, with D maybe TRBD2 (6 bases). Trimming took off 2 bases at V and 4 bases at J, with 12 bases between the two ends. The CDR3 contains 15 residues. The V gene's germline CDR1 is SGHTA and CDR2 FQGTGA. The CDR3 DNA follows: TGTGCCAGCAGCTTATCGGGAGCAAGTTACAATGAGCAGTTCTTC. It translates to CASSLSGASYNEQFF.

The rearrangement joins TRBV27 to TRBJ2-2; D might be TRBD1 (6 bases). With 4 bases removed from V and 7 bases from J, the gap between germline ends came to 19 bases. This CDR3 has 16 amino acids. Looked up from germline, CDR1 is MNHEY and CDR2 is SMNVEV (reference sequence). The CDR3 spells CASSYGQGLLGGELFF. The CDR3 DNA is TGTGCCAGCAGTTATGGGCAGGGGCTTTTGGGCGGGGAGCTGTTTTTT.

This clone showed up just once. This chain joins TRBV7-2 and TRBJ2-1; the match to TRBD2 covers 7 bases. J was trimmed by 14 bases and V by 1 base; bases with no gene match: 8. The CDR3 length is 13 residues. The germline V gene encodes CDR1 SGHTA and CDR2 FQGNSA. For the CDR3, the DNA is TGTGCCAGCAGCTTAGACGAGGCTAGCGGTAAGTTCTTC. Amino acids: CASSLDEASGKFF.

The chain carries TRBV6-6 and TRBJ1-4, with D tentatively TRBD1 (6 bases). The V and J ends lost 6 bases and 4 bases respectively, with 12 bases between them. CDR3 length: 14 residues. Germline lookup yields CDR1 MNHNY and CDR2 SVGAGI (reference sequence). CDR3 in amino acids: CASSPGQSNEKLFF. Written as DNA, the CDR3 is TGTGCCAGCAGCCCCGGACAGAGTAATGAAAAACTGTTTTTT.

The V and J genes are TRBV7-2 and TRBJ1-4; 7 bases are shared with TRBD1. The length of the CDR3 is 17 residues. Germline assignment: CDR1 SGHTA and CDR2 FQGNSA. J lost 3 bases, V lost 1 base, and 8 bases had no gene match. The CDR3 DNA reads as TGTGCCAGCAGCTTAGTCCCAGGGGGGTCGCCTAATGAAAAACTGTTTTTT. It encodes CASSLVPGGSPNEKLFF.

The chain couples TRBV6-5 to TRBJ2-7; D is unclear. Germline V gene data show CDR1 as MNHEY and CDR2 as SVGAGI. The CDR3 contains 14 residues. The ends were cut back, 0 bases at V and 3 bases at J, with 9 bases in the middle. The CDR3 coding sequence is TGTGCCAGCAGTTACTCACCGAGTCTCTACGAGCAGTACTTC. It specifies CASSYSPSLYEQYF.

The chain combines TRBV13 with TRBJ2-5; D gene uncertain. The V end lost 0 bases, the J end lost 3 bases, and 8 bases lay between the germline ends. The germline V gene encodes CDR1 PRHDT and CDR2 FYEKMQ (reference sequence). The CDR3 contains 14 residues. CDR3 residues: CASSLGPYEETQYF. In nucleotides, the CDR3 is TGTGCCAGCAGCTTAGGTCCCTATGAAGAGACCCAGTACTTC.

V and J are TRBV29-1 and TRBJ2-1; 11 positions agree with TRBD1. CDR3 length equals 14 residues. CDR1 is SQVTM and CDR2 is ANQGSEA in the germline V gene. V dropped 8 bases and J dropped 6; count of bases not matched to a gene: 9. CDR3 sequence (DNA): TGCAGCCTAAAACGGGGGACAGGGGGCAATGAGCAGTTCTTC. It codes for CSLKRGTGGNEQFF.

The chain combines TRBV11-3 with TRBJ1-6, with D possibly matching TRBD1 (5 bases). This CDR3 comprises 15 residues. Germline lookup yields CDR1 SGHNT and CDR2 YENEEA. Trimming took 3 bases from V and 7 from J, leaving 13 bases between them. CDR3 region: CASSFGGIANSPLHF. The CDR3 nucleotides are TGTGCCAGCAGCTTCGGGGGGATAGCGAATTCACCCCTCCACTTT. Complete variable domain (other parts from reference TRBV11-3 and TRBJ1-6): EAGVVQSPRYKIIEKKQPVAFWCNPISGHNTLYWYLQNLGQGPELLIRYENEEAVDDSQLPKDRFSAERLKGVDSTLKIQPAELGDSAVYLCASSFGGIANSPLHFGNGTRLTVT.

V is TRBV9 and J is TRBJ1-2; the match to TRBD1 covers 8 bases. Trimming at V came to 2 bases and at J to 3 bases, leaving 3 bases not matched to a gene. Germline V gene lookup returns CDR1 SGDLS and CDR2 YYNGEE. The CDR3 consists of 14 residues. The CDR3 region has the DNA TGTGCCAGCAGCGTTATGGGACAGGACTATGGCTACACCTTC. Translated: CASSVMGQDYGYTF.

CDR3 nucleotide sequence: TGTGCCAGCAGCTTGGATGACAGGGGTAACGAGCAGTACTTC. This gives the protein CASSLDDRGNEQYF. The genes are TRBV5-4 and TRBJ2-7; 8 bases match TRBD1. This CDR3 region has 14 residues. J was trimmed by 5 bases and V by 0 bases; bases with no gene match: 4. Germline CDR1 is SGHNT and CDR2 is YYREEE (reference sequence).

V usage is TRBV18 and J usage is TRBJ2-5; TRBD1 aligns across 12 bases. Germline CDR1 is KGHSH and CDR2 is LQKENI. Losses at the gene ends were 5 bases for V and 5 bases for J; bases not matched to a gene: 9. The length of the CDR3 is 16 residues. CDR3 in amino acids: CASSSQGQGAQETQYF. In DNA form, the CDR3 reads TGTGCCAGCTCATCGCAGGGACAGGGGGCGCAGGAGACCCAGTACTTC.

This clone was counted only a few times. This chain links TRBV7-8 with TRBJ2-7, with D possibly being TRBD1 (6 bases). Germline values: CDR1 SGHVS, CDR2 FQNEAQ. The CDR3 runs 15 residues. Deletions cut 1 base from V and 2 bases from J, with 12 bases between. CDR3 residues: CASSLGGGSPYEQYF. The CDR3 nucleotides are TGTGCCAGCAGCTTAGGAGGGGGTTCCCCCTACGAGCAGTACTTC.

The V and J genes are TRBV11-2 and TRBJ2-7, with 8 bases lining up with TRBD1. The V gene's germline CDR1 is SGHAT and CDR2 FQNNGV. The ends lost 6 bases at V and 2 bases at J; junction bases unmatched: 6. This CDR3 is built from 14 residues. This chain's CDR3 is CASSSGQGTYEQYF. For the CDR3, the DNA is TGTGCCAGCAGTTCTGGACAGGGTACCTACGAGCAGTACTTC.

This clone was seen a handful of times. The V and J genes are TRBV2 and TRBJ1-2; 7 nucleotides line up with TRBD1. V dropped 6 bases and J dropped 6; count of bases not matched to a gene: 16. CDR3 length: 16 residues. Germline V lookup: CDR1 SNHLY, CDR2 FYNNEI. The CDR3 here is CASRLGQRPYTDGYTF. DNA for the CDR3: TGTGCCAGCAGACTGGGACAGCGTCCCTATACTGATGGCTACACCTTC. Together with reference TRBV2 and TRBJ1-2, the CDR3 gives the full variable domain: EPEVTQTPSHQVTQMGQEVILRCVPISNHLYFYWYRQILGQKVEFLVSFYNNEISEKSEIFDDQFSVERPDGSNFTLKIRSTKLEDSAMYFCASRLGQRPYTDGYTFGSGTRLTVV.

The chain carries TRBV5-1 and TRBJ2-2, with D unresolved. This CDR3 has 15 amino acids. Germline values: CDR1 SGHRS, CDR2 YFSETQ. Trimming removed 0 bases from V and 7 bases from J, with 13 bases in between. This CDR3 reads CASSLDGGVSGELFF. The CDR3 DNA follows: TGCGCCAGCAGCTTGGATGGCGGTGTTAGCGGGGAGCTGTTTTTT. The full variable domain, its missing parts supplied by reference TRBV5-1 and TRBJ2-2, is KAGVTQTPRYLIKTRGQQVTLSCSPISGHRSVSWYQQTPGQGLQFLFEYFSETQRNKGNFPGRFSGRQFSNSRSEMNVSTLELGDSALYLCASSLDGGVSGELFFGEGSRLTVL.

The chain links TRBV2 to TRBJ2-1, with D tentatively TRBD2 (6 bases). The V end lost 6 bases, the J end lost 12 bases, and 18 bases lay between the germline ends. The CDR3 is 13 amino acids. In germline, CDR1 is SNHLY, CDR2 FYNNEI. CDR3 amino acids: CASRRDDLTPQFF. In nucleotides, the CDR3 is TGTGCCAGCAGGCGGGACGACCTCACCCCGCAGTTCTTC.

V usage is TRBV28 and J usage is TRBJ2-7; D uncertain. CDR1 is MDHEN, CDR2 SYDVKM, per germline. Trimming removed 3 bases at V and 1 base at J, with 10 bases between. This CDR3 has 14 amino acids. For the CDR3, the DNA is TGTGCCAGCAGTTTCGAGGCTCCTTCCTACGAGCAGTACTTC. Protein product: CASSFEAPSYEQYF.